Presented here are 23 T cell receptor beta chains from one specimen sequenced in a study of blood T cell repertoires in COVID-19. The protocol was immunoSEQ multiplex PCR, while the TCRdb copy is restricted to in-frame clones and leaves out a portion. The table shows over 80,000 clones, with about 91% occurring only once. The sequenced sample consisted of peripheral blood. All receptors come from a human donor with active COVID-19. The donor label of this sample is uncertain.

This sequence joins TRBV5-8 and TRBJ1-2, with 10 nucleotides matching TRBD1. The CDR3 totals 14 residues. CDR1 SGHTS and CDR2 YDEGEE come from the germline V gene. With V trimmed by 4 bases and J by 6 bases, 6 bases remained unmatched. This chain's CDR3 is CASSLDRGRNGYTF. Here the CDR3 DNA reads TGTGCCAGCAGCCTGGACAGGGGGAGAAATGGCTACACCTTC.

V usage is TRBV7-9 and J usage is TRBJ2-2; 9 positions match TRBD2. Germline V lookup: CDR1 SEHNR, CDR2 FQNEAQ (reference sequence). Losses at the gene ends were 5 bases for V and 2 bases for J; bases not matched to a gene: 6. The CDR3 is 16 residues long. The CDR3 coding sequence is TGTGCCAGCAGCCAAAAGCGGGGGGCAAACACCGGGGAGCTGTTTTTT. It translates to CASSQKRGANTGELFF.

V usage is TRBV7-8 and J usage is TRBJ2-7; D is undetermined. The CDR3 length is 14 residues. Trimming cost V 5 bases and J 0 bases, with 11 bases left between them. Germline V lookup: CDR1 SGHVS, CDR2 FQNEAQ. The CDR3 coding sequence is TGTGCCAGCAGCCGAGGTCCCTCCTCCTACGAGCAGTACTTC. It yields the protein CASSRGPSSYEQYF.

The rearrangement joins TRBV6-2 or TRBV6-3 to TRBJ1-1; 7 nucleotides agree with TRBD1. The V gene end was trimmed by 4 bases and the J gene end by 1 base; junction bases not matched to a gene: 6. Germline values: CDR1 MNHEY, CDR2 SVGEGT. The CDR3 totals 15 residues. The chain's CDR3 is CASSLTGVGNTEAFF. The CDR3 nucleotides are TGTGCCAGCAGTTTAACAGGGGTGGGGAACACTGAAGCTTTCTTT.

The V gene is TRBV6-5, the J gene TRBJ1-2; 7 bases agree with TRBD1. This CDR3 is 13 amino acids long. Germline V gene lookup returns CDR1 MNHEY and CDR2 SVGAGI. V trimming: 6 bases; J trimming: 3 bases; junction bases outside the gene matches: 4. CDR3 in amino acids: CASRRGRDYGYTF. The CDR3 coding sequence is TGTGCCAGCAGAAGGGGGCGCGACTATGGCTACACCTTC.

The chain combines TRBV2 with TRBJ2-3; TRBD1 agrees at 7 bases. The germline V gene encodes CDR1 SNHLY and CDR2 FYNNEI. V lost 7 bases, J lost 2 bases, and 9 bases stayed unmatched. The CDR3 is 15 amino acids. The CDR3 sequence is CASKPRDRTTDTQYF. In DNA form, the CDR3 reads TGTGCCAGCAAACCCCGGGACAGAACCACAGATACGCAGTATTTT.

This clone was recorded once. The chain is built from TRBV7-7 and TRBJ2-1; 11 nucleotides line up with TRBD2. CDR3 length: 18 residues. The V segment lost 0 bases and the J segment 5 bases; nucleotides outside the gene matches: 9. Germline V gene sequence: CDR1 SSHAT, CDR2 FNYEAQ (reference sequence). CDR3 DNA sequence: TGTGCCAGCAGCTTAGCCATACCCGGGACTAGCGGTAACAATGAGCAGTTCTTC. This gives the protein CASSLAIPGTSGNNEQFF. The full variable domain, in which reference TRBV7-7 and TRBJ2-1 provide the parts outside the CDR3, is GAGVSQSPRYKVTKRGQDVTLRCDPISSHATLYWYQQALGQGPEFLTYFNYEAQPDKSGLPSDRFSAERPEGSISTLTIQRTEQRDSAMYRCASSLAIPGTSGNNEQFFGPGTRLTVL.

The chain recombines TRBV18 with TRBJ2-3, with D possibly TRBD1 on 5 matching bases. CDR1 and CDR2 (germline): KGHSH, LQKENI. There are 13 residues in the CDR3. Trimming took off 4 bases at V and 3 bases at J, with 8 bases between the two ends. CDR3 DNA sequence: TGTGCCAGCTCACATCGACAGACAGATACGCAGTATTTT. It encodes CASSHRQTDTQYF.

The CDR3 region is CASSPRRRTHTEAFF. The CDR3 nucleotides are TGTGCCAGCAGTCCACGCCGGCGGACACACACTGAAGCTTTCTTT. The genes are TRBV6-5 and TRBJ1-1, with a tentative D call TRBD1 (5 bases). V lost 5 bases, J lost 3 bases, and 16 bases lay in between. CDR3 size: 15 residues. CDR1 and CDR2 (germline): MNHEY, SVGAGI.

The V gene is TRBV27, the J gene TRBJ1-6; D possibly corresponds to TRBD1 (5 bases). Germline V gives CDR1 MNHEY, CDR2 SMNVEV (reference sequence). Trimming took off 2 bases at V and 9 bases at J, with 11 bases between the two ends. The CDR3 covers 14 residues. The CDR3 DNA is TGTGCCAGCAGTTTAGCCCGGGGGATTTCACCCCTCCACTTT. It codes for CASSLARGISPLHF.

The rearrangement joins TRBV3-1 (or the pseudogene TRBV3-2) to TRBJ1-2; D unclear. V lost 4 bases, J lost 2 bases, and 14 bases lay in between. The germline V gene has CDR1 LGHDT and CDR2 YNNKEL (reference sequence). The CDR3 consists of 15 residues. CDR3 region: CASSPREVVNYGYTF. The CDR3, as DNA: TGTGCCAGCAGCCCCCGCGAGGTGGTAAACTATGGCTACACCTTC.

The rearrangement links TRBV5-6 to TRBJ1-2, with a possible D match to TRBD1 (6 bases). This CDR3 spans 14 amino acids. CDR1 is SGHDT and CDR2 is YYEEEE in the germline V gene. Trimming took 4 bases from V and 4 from J, leaving 14 bases between them. The CDR3 loop reads CASSVFGQIYGYTF. CDR3 sequence (DNA): TGTGCCAGCAGCGTATTCGGACAGATCTATGGCTACACCTTC.

V usage is TRBV4-2 and J usage is TRBJ2-5; 8 positions match TRBD2. The trim removed 0 bases at V and 1 base at J, leaving 16 bases unmatched. The CDR3 length is 20 residues. CDR1 is LGHNA and CDR2 is YNFKEQ in the germline V gene. CDR3 in DNA: TGTGCCAGCAGCCAAGATTATAGGACTAGCCGAAGGGGTCTCCAAGAGACCCAGTACTTC. Translating it yields CASSQDYRTSRRGLQETQYF.

J is TRBJ2-5 and V is TRBV9; D possibly corresponds to TRBD1 (5 bases). CDR3 size: 15 residues. Germline-derived CDR1 and CDR2 are SGDLS and YYNGEE. Trimming took 0 bases from V and 4 from J, leaving 13 bases between them. CDR3 coding DNA: TGTGCCAGCAGCGTAGCCCAGGGTTATTCAGAGACCCAGTACTTC. Translating gives CASSVAQGYSETQYF.

This chain joins TRBV6-2 or TRBV6-3 and TRBJ1-1, with D possibly matching TRBD1 (5 bases). The CDR3 consists of 12 residues. The ends were cut back, 2 bases at V and 6 bases at J, with 7 bases in the middle. Germline values: CDR1 MNHEY, CDR2 SVGEGT. CDR3 protein: CASSYGGAEAFF. DNA for the CDR3: TGTGCCAGCAGTTACGGGGGGGCTGAAGCTTTCTTT.

The chain couples TRBV14 to TRBJ2-7; maybe TRBD1 (5 bases). CDR3 length: 13 amino acids. Germline V gene lookup returns CDR1 SGHDN and CDR2 FVKESK. V was pared by 4 bases and J by 3 bases, with 10 bases between. Here the CDR3 reads CASSPQGFYEQYF. CDR3 DNA: TGTGCCAGCAGCCCCCAGGGCTTCTACGAGCAGTACTTC.

The chain couples TRBV6-1 to TRBJ1-2, with D perhaps matching TRBD1 (5 bases). The CDR3 spans 16 residues. V shed 0 bases and J shed 0 bases, with 11 bases lying between them. Germline loops: CDR1 MNHNS, CDR2 SASEGT. The CDR3 bases are TGTGCCAGCAGTGAAGCGAGGACATCGGCTAACTATGGCTACACCTTC. Its protein product is CASSEARTSANYGYTF.

V is TRBV5-8 and J is TRBJ2-4, with 7 bases fitting TRBD1. Per germline, CDR1 SGHTS and CDR2 YDEGEE. The V and J ends lost 0 bases and 9 bases, in that order; junction bases with no gene match: 9. CDR3 size: 15 residues. The CDR3 spells CASSLATGVGSIQYF. For the CDR3, the DNA is TGTGCCAGCAGCTTGGCCACAGGGGTTGGGAGCATTCAGTACTTC.

The chain uses TRBV5-6 and TRBJ2-1, with D tentatively TRBD2 (6 bases). Germline V gene data show CDR1 as SGHDT and CDR2 as YYEEEE. The CDR3 runs to 15 residues. V gave up 1 base and J gave up 5 bases, with 13 bases separating them. Written as DNA, the CDR3 is TGTGCCAGCAGCTTGTCGCGGACTACTAACAATGAGCAGTTCTTC. Translating it yields CASSLSRTTNNEQFF.

The chain recombines TRBV11-2 with TRBJ2-2; TRBD1 matches 9 bases. The CDR3 has 15 residues. Germline loops: CDR1 SGHAT, CDR2 FQNNGV. CDR3 region: CASGRGQGWTGELFF. CDR3 DNA sequence: TGTGCTTCAGGTCGCGGACAGGGGTGGACCGGGGAGCTGTTTTTT.

The chain carries TRBV28 and TRBJ2-5, with a tentative D call TRBD1 (6 bases). The germline CDR1 and CDR2 sequences are MDHEN and SYDVKM. The CDR3 spans 15 residues. V dropped 2 bases and J dropped 4 bases, with 14 bases sitting between them. The CDR3 protein is CASSLPLGRGETQYF. The CDR3 DNA reads TGTGCCAGCAGTTTACCCCTCGGCAGGGGAGAGACCCAGTACTTC.

The chain has TRBV6-4 and TRBJ2-1; a weak D match, TRBD2 (6 bases). Germline V gene lookup returns CDR1 MRHNA and CDR2 SNTAGT. V was shortened by 3 bases and J by 0 bases, with 9 bases between the two germline ends. This CDR3 has 15 residues. DNA for the CDR3: TGTGCCAGCAGTGAGGAGGGGAGCTCCTACAATGAGCAGTTCTTC. It encodes CASSEEGSSYNEQFF.

This clone came up once. The chain links TRBV27 to TRBJ2-1, with D possibly TRBD2 on 6 matching bases. This CDR3 is 13 amino acids long. Trimming removed 5 bases from V and 6 bases from J, with 11 bases in between. Germline loops: CDR1 MNHEY, CDR2 SMNVEV (reference sequence). In nucleotides, the CDR3 is TGTGCCAGCAGTCTCGGGACTCTCAATGAGCAGTTCTTC. This gives the protein CASSLGTLNEQFF.